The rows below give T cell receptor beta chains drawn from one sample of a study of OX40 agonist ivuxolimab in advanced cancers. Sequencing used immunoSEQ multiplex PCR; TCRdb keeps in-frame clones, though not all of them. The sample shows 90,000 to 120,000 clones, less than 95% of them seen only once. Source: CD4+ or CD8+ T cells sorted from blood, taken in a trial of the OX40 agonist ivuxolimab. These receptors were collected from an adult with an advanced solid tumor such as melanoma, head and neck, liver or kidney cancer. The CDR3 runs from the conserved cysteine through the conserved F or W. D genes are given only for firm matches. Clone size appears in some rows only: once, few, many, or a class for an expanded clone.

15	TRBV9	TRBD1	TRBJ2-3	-	CASSVGQGGTDTQYF	TGTGCCAGCAGCGTAGGGCAGGGGGGCACAGATACGCAGTATTTT
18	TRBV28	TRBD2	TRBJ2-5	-	CASSSQFGLAGGGETQYF	TGTGCCAGCAGTTCCCAGTTCGGACTAGCGGGAGGTGGAGAGACCCAGTACTTC
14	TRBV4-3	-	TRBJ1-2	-	CASSQDSQPYGYTF	TGCGCCAGCAGCCAAGATTCACAGCCCTATGGCTACACCTTC
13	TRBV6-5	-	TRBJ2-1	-	CASTRTAGNEQFF	TGTGCCAGCACCAGGACAGCGGGCAATGAGCAGTTCTTC
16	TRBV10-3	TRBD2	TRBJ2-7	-	CAISDRLSGKSYEQYF	TGTGCCATCAGTGACCGACTTAGCGGGAAGTCCTACGAGCAGTACTTC
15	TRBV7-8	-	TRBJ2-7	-	CASSSIGGGTYEQYF	TGTGCCAGCAGCTCAATAGGGGGCGGGACCTACGAGCAGTACTTC
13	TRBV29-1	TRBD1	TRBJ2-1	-	CSADRGPYNEQFF	TGCAGCGCTGACAGGGGACCCTACAATGAGCAGTTCTTC
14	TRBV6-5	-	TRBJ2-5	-	CASMEGQTQETQYF	TGTGCCAGCATGGAGGGGCAGACGCAAGAGACCCAGTACTTC
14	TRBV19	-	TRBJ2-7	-	CASSMYLLLDEQYF	TGTGCCAGTAGTATGTACCTCCTTCTCGACGAGCAGTACTTC
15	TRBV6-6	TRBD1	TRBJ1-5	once	CASSLDRGNGQPQHF	TGTGCCAGCAGCCTGGACAGGGGTAACGGTCAGCCCCAGCATTTT
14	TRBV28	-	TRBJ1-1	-	CASSLIKGNTEAFF	TGTGCCAGCAGTTTAATAAAGGGGAACACTGAAGCTTTCTTT
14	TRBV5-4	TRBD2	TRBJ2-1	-	CASSFGGGPNEQFF	TGTGCCAGCAGCTTCGGGGGAGGGCCGAATGAGCAGTTCTTC
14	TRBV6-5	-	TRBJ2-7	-	CASSLGGTSYEQYF	TGTGCCAGCAGCCTGGGGGGAACTTCGTACGAGCAGTACTTC
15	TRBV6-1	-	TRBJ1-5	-	CASSEWSASNQPQHF	TGTGCCAGCAGTGAATGGTCGGCTAGCAATCAGCCCCAGCATTTT
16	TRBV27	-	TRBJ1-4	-	CASSMVRGWGGEKLFF	TGTGCCAGCAGTATGGTACGGGGTTGGGGTGGAGAAAAACTGTTTTTT
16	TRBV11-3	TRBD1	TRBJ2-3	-	CASSFKGQSSTDTQYF	TGTGCCAGCAGCTTCAAGGGACAGTCTAGCACAGATACGCAGTATTTT
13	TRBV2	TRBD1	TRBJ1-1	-	CASSDRANTEAFF	TGTGCCAGCAGCGACAGGGCGAACACTGAAGCTTTCTTT
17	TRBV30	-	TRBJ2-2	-	CAWRVGAGRTNTGELFF	TGTGCCTGGAGGGTCGGGGCAGGGAGAACGAACACCGGGGAGCTGTTTTTT
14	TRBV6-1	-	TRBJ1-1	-	CASSEGAGWTEAFF	TGTGCCAGCAGTGAAGGGGCAGGGTGGACTGAAGCTTTCTTT
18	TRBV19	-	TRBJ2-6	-	CASSWVYPGGPGANVLTF	TGTGCCAGTAGTTGGGTGTATCCGGGCGGGCCTGGGGCCAACGTCCTGACTTTC
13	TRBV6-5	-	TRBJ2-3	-	CASSYDSTDTQYF	TGTGCCAGCAGTTACGACAGTACAGATACGCAGTATTTT
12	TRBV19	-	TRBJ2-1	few	CASRDILYEQFF	TGTGCCAGTCGGGACATTCTCTATGAGCAGTTCTTC